This entry is about one T cell receptor (beta chain). Its antigen is still unknown. Primers used in a second PCR of about 6 to 11 cycles were a sample-barcoded 5' primer and a J-beta primer mix. Using its own MiXCR run on the 5' RACE reads, TCRdb lists one record per CDR3 protein. The table has about 1,500,000 distinct CDR3 sequences, 25% to 30% seen once. This sample is drawn from a study of blood T cells in healthy people across ages. Study results and limitations: Higher naive T cell percentage went strongly together with higher TCR beta diversity.

The specimen was blood. This TCR was recovered from a woman under 40 in good health.

This CDR3 is CASSTGDPLTYGYTF. The CDR3 nucleotides are TGCGCCAGCAGCACGGGGGATCCGCTAACCTATGGCTACACCTTC. J is TRBJ1-2 and V is TRBV4-1; tentative D call: TRBD1 (5 bases). The CDR3 totals 15 residues. V lost 5 bases, J lost 4 bases, and 17 bases lay in between. Germline CDR1 and CDR2: MGHRA and YSYEKL.